This T cell receptor (beta chain) came from a study of shared T cell receptors in the human thymus. Clones were sequenced by immunoSEQ multiplex PCR, and TCRdb holds only the in-frame ones, with some missing. Seen here are 600,000 or so clones, 87% observed once, and the top ten hold 0.0094%. The same data also contributed to another study, on human thymus T cells.

The TCR was taken from a boy younger than two with a congenital heart defect. Sample: thymocytes.

The CDR3 sequence: CASSNQQANSYEQYF. In DNA, the CDR3 is TGTGCCAGCAGCAATCAACAGGCTAACTCCTACGAGCAGTACTTC. V is TRBV14 and J is TRBJ2-7; D possibly corresponds to TRBD1 (5 bases). V gave up 5 bases and J gave up 0 bases, with 14 bases separating them. The CDR3 is 15 amino acids. Germline V gene lookup returns CDR1 SGHDN and CDR2 FVKESK. The full variable domain, completed using reference TRBV14 and TRBJ2-7, is EAGVTQFPSHSVIEKGQTVTLRCDPISGHDNLYWYRRVMGKEIKFLLHFVKESKQDESGMPNNRFLAERTGGTYSTLKVQPAELEDSGVYFCASSNQQANSYEQYFGPGTRLTVT.